The 15 T cell receptor beta chains below come from one sample, sequenced in a study of T cells after yellow fever vaccination. TCRdb independently ran MiXCR on the 5' RACE reads; one entry per CDR3 protein. This sample has a few hundred thousand distinct CDR3 sequences, with 4.1% found just once. The specimen was PBMCs, collected 5 days after the yellow fever booster vaccination. The receptors originated from a man aged 18 to 35 who received the YFV17D yellow fever vaccine.

In this sample, this clonotype turned up a few times. The chain joins TRBV20-1 to TRBJ1-2, with D tentatively TRBD1 (5 bases). V dropped 4 bases and J dropped 1 base, with 13 bases sitting between them. The CDR3 consists of 14 residues. Germline V gene lookup returns CDR1 DFQATT and CDR2 SNEGSKA (reference sequence). CDR3 nucleotide sequence: TGCAGTGCTATCCGGCAGGGACTTAACTATGGCTACACCTTC. Translated: CSAIRQGLNYGYTF.

This clonotype appeared a few times. The rearrangement links TRBV18 to TRBJ1-1; 12 bases line up with TRBD1. CDR3 length equals 14 residues. Germline values: CDR1 KGHSH, CDR2 LQKENI. The ends lost 3 bases at V and 4 bases at J; junction bases unmatched: 0. In DNA form, the CDR3 reads TGTGCCAGCTCACCGGGACAGGGGGCCACTGAAGCTTTCTTT. Translating it yields CASSPGQGATEAFF.

There are a few counts of this clonotype. The chain has TRBV9 and TRBJ2-3, with D possibly being TRBD1 (5 bases). The germline V gene encodes CDR1 SGDLS and CDR2 YYNGEE. The CDR3 totals 15 residues. The V and J ends lost 0 bases and 0 bases respectively, with 8 bases between them. The CDR3 nucleotides are TGTGCCAGCAGCGTAGCAGGGTCCAGCACAGATACGCAGTATTTT. It codes for CASSVAGSSTDTQYF.

In regard to this clonotype: Germline is not matched at one junction end, which may reflect a read error. The CDR3 region has the DNA TGTGCCAGCAGCATAGCCCCGGAGACCCAGTACTTC. Amino acids: CASSIAPETQYF. The V gene is TRBV7-2, the J gene TRBJ2-5; D ambiguous. CDR1 and CDR2 from the germline V gene are SGHTA and FQGNSA. This CDR3 is 12 amino acids long.

This clonotype was counted at least ten times. This chain links TRBV20-1 with TRBJ2-7; no definite D call. Germline V gene data show CDR1 as DFQATT and CDR2 as SNEGSKA (reference sequence). With 5 bases removed from V and 3 bases from J, the gap between germline ends came to 11 bases. The CDR3 loop spans 12 amino acids. Here the CDR3 DNA reads TGCAGTGCTCACTATTCTCTCTACGAGCAGTACTTC. Protein sequence: CSAHYSLYEQYF.

The rearrangement joins TRBV2 to TRBJ1-1, with a possible D match to TRBD1 (6 bases). The germline V and J ends were trimmed by 5 bases and 4 bases, with 17 bases remaining between them. Germline V CDR1 and CDR2: SNHLY, FYNNEI. The CDR3 spans 15 residues. DNA of the CDR3: TGTGCCAGCAGTTTACAGGGCAGCGGGGGCACTGAAGCTTTCTTT. This translates into CASSLQGSGGTEAFF.

The rearrangement uses TRBV27 and TRBJ1-6, with D uncertain. The CDR3 has 14 residues. Germline V gene sequence: CDR1 MNHEY, CDR2 SMNVEV (reference sequence). Trimming took 4 bases from V and 7 from J, leaving 11 bases between them. In DNA form, the CDR3 reads TGTGCCAGCAGTTCCTTGCGGTCCAATTCACCCCTCCACTTT. It encodes CASSSLRSNSPLHF.

This clonotype has more than one count but fewer than ten. The J gene is TRBJ2-3, the V gene TRBV6-5; D possibly corresponds to TRBD1 (6 bases). From germline, CDR1 is MNHEY and CDR2 SVGAGI. The V and J ends lost 6 bases and 0 bases respectively, with 10 bases between them. The CDR3 extends over 14 amino acids. The CDR3 sequence is CASRMDSSTDTQYF. In DNA, the CDR3 is TGTGCCAGCAGGATGGACAGCAGCACAGATACGCAGTATTTT.

This chain joins TRBV6-5 and TRBJ2-1; D possibly corresponds to TRBD1 (6 bases). Trimming removed 2 bases from V and 7 bases from J, with 12 bases in between. Germline V gene data show CDR1 as MNHEY and CDR2 as SVGAGI. The CDR3 consists of 14 residues. In nucleotides, the CDR3 is TGTGCCAGCAGTTACCACAACAGGGCGAATGAGCAGTTCTTC. Its translation is CASSYHNRANEQFF.

This clonotype appeared many times. The chain recombines TRBV4-3 with TRBJ2-2, with 7 bases fitting TRBD1. The CDR3 is 14 amino acids. V shed 4 bases and J 6 bases; nucleotides not matched to a gene: 5. In germline, CDR1 is LGHNA, CDR2 YSLEER. The CDR3 here is CASSRHRGPGELFF. The CDR3 DNA reads TGCGCCAGCAGCCGCCACAGGGGTCCCGGGGAGCTGTTTTTT.

This clonotype showed up just a few times. The rearrangement joins TRBV20-1 to TRBJ2-3; maybe TRBD1 (5 bases). The germline V gene encodes CDR1 DFQATT and CDR2 SNEGSKA (reference sequence). There are 14 residues in the CDR3. The V and J ends lost 2 bases and 0 bases respectively, with 9 bases between them. The CDR3: CSARRGASTDTQYF. The CDR3 DNA sequence: TGCAGTGCTAGAAGGGGCGCGAGCACAGATACGCAGTATTTT.

This clonotype was recorded a few times. This chain links TRBV10-3 with TRBJ1-2; TRBD1 matches at 9 bases. The V segment lost 6 bases and the J segment 3 bases; nucleotides outside the gene matches: 5. CDR3 length: 14 amino acids. From germline, CDR1 is ENHRY and CDR2 SYGVKD. The CDR3 DNA reads TGTGCCATCAGAGGGACAGGGAAGGACTATGGCTACACCTTC. It codes for CAIRGTGKDYGYTF.

This clonotype was detected only a few times. This chain uses TRBV4-3 with TRBJ2-1, with D possibly being TRBD1 (7 bases). Trimming shortened V by 0 bases and J by 4 bases, and 10 bases separated the two germline ends. This CDR3 spans 15 amino acids. Germline values: CDR1 LGHNA, CDR2 YSLEER. Written as DNA, the CDR3 is TGCGCCAGCAGCCAAGACCAGGGGGGTTACAATGAGCAGTTCTTC. Translation gives CASSQDQGGYNEQFF.

This clonotype was seen more than once but under ten times. The rearrangement uses TRBV4-2 and TRBJ2-3; 8 bases are a match to TRBD1. Trimming took 2 bases from V and 4 from J; bases not matched to a gene: 8. Germline CDR1 LGHNA, CDR2 YNFKEQ. The CDR3 runs 16 residues. The CDR3 nucleotides read TGTGCCAGCAGCCAACGTTACATACAGGGGGCAGATACGCAGTATTTT. This translates into CASSQRYIQGADTQYF.

This clonotype was found a few times. V usage is TRBV6-1 and J usage is TRBJ2-7; D may be TRBD1 (6 bases). Trimming removed 8 bases from V and 1 base from J, with 12 bases in between. The CDR3 runs to 13 residues. Looked up from germline, CDR1 is MNHNS and CDR2 is SASEGT. The CDR3 reads CASDTGWSYEQYF. CDR3 DNA: TGTGCCAGCGATACAGGGTGGTCCTACGAGCAGTACTTC.